Below, 16 T cell receptor beta chains from the same sample are listed, as sequenced in a study of shared clonotypes between healthy human individuals. Profiled with immunoSEQ multiplex PCR; TCRdb holds only in-frame clones, not every one. This sample has about 1 million clones, with roughly 80% found just once. The specimen sequenced was memory CD4+ T cells sorted from blood. The subset denotes: CD45RA-negative fraction. The receptor set was obtained from a man aged 18 to 29 in good health.

The chain carries TRBV11-3 and TRBJ2-5; 7 positions agree with TRBD2. The CDR3 length is 15 residues. V gave up 2 bases and J gave up 5 bases; unmatched junction bases: 8. Germline V gene lookup returns CDR1 SGHNT and CDR2 YENEEA. As DNA, the CDR3 is TGTGCCAGCAGCTTATCCGCGGGGGACGCTGAGACCCAGTACTTC. Protein sequence: CASSLSAGDAETQYF.

The chain is built from TRBV6-5 and TRBJ2-7, with D perhaps TRBD1 (6 bases). Trimming took off 2 bases at V and 5 bases at J, with 19 bases between the two ends. The germline V gene has CDR1 MNHEY and CDR2 SVGAGI. The CDR3 is 16 amino acids. CDR3 loop: CASSYVGLQDRNEQYF. For the CDR3, the DNA is TGTGCCAGCAGTTACGTTGGATTACAGGACAGAAACGAGCAGTACTTC.

The chain joins TRBV19 to TRBJ1-5; D remains ambiguous. CDR3 size: 14 residues. The germline gives CDR1 LNHDA, CDR2 SQIVND (reference sequence). The ends were cut back, 7 bases at V and 3 bases at J, with 13 bases in the middle. In DNA form, the CDR3 reads TGTGCCAGTAACTTGGAAGGATTCAATCAGCCCCAGCATTTT. Its protein is CASNLEGFNQPQHF.

Comments on this clone: The sample carries other DNA sequences with the same CDR3. The chain carries TRBV4-1 and TRBJ2-5; tentative D call: TRBD2 (6 bases). The CDR3 spans 15 residues. V shed 0 bases and J shed 1 base, with 9 bases lying between them. CDR1 and CDR2 (germline): MGHRA, YSYEKL. CDR3 amino acids: CASSQETGGQETQYF. The CDR3 region has the DNA TGCGCCAGCAGCCAAGAGACCGGGGGCCAAGAGACCCAGTACTTC.

Concerning this clone: A clone one base away is much larger, so this may be a read error. Other DNA sequences in the sample encode the same CDR3. This chain connects TRBV25-1 to TRBJ2-5, with D perhaps matching TRBD2 (5 bases). The germline V gene has CDR1 MGHDK and CDR2 SYGVNS. This CDR3 contains 15 residues. V lost 9 bases to trimming and J lost 5 bases, with 22 bases between them. CDR3 in DNA: TGTGCCAGTAGTTCCGGACTCTATGAAAGGGAGACCCAGTACTTC. Protein sequence: CASSSGLYERETQYF.

The chain couples TRBV10-3 to TRBJ1-2; no clear D. This CDR3 is built from 14 residues. Germline V gene data show CDR1 as ENHRY and CDR2 as SYGVKD. Trimming pared 4 bases from V and 1 base from J, leaving 10 bases between. The CDR3 here is CAISGNGINYGYTF. CDR3 sequence (DNA): TGTGCCATCAGTGGTAATGGAATTAACTATGGCTACACCTTC.

The rearrangement joins TRBV2 to TRBJ1-2; TRBD1 aligns across 7 bases. The CDR3 sequence is 17 residues long. Per the germline V gene, CDR1 is SNHLY and CDR2 is FYNNEI. The V and J ends lost 4 bases and 4 bases, in that order; junction bases with no gene match: 15. The CDR3 DNA sequence: TGTGCCAGCAGTGCGCTCCTGAAGACAGGGAGCCGCTATGGCTACACCTTC. Its translation: CASSALLKTGSRYGYTF. Full variable domain (outside the CDR3, taken from reference TRBV2 and TRBJ1-2): EPEVTQTPSHQVTQMGQEVILRCVPISNHLYFYWYRQILGQKVEFLVSFYNNEISEKSEIFDDQFSVERPDGSNFTLKIRSTKLEDSAMYFCASSALLKTGSRYGYTFGSGTRLTVV.

The chain recombines TRBV5-1 with TRBJ2-7; 9 positions match TRBD1. The CDR3 totals 16 residues. The germline V gene has CDR1 SGHRS and CDR2 YFSETQ. V shed 5 bases and J 0 bases; nucleotides not matched to a gene: 9. Here the CDR3 DNA reads TGCGCCAGCAGACAGGGGGCATTGGGGAGCTCCTACGAGCAGTACTTC. Its translation: CASRQGALGSSYEQYF.

The chain joins TRBV6-7 to TRBJ2-5; D uncertain. TRBV6-7 is given ORF status, its function remaining uncertain. This CDR3 contains 15 residues. Trimming took off 6 bases at V and 1 base at J, with 15 bases between the two ends. CDR3 amino acids: CASSQMRYFQETQYF. CDR3 DNA: TGTGCCAGCAGCCAGATGAGATACTTCCAAGAGACCCAGTACTTC.

This chain uses TRBV10-3 with TRBJ1-2; TRBD1 might be the D (5 bases). CDR3 size: 15 residues. Per germline, CDR1 ENHRY and CDR2 SYGVKD. V was trimmed by 2 bases and J by 0 bases, leaving 10 bases between them. Here the CDR3 reads CAISEGQTANYGYTF. The CDR3 nucleotides read TGTGCCATCAGTGAGGGACAAACGGCTAACTATGGCTACACCTTC.

This clone was observed a few times. A much bigger clone sits one base away, suggesting this may be a read error. The V call is TRBV28, the J call TRBJ2-7; D is undetermined. Germline V gene data show CDR1 as MDHEN and CDR2 as SYDVKM. CDR3 length equals 11 residues. V was trimmed by 1 base and J by 3 bases, leaving 1 base between them. CDR3 region: CASSLFYEQYF. CDR3 nucleotide sequence: TGTGCCAGCAGTTTATTCTACGAGCAGTACTTC.

This clone was recorded once. The chain joins TRBV28 to TRBJ2-3; D ambiguous. This CDR3 has 14 amino acids. Germline-derived CDR1 and CDR2 are MDHEN and SYDVKM. Trimming cost V 2 bases and J 5 bases, with 11 bases left between them. CDR3 sequence reads: CASSLQPPVDTQYF. The CDR3 coding sequence is TGTGCCAGCAGTTTACAGCCCCCAGTAGATACGCAGTATTTT.

This clone was recorded at least ten times. Mismatch with germline at one junction end may stem from a read error. The same CDR3 also results from other DNA sequences found in this sample. The J gene is TRBJ2-5, the V gene TRBV7-7; D not certain. Germline V lookup: CDR1 SSHAT, CDR2 FNYEAQ (reference sequence). The CDR3 contains 11 residues. The CDR3 coding sequence is TGTGCTAGCAGCCCTGGCGGGACCCAGTACTTC. It encodes CASSPGGTQYF.

The J gene is TRBJ1-1, the V gene TRBV10-3; weak D call: TRBD1 (5 bases). Germline V CDR1 and CDR2: ENHRY, SYGVKD. The CDR3 length is 13 residues. V gave up 6 bases and J gave up 1 base, with 9 bases separating them. The CDR3 coding sequence is TGTGCCATCAGCAGGGACCAGAACACTGAAGCTTTCTTT. It encodes CAISRDQNTEAFF.

CDR3 nucleotide sequence: TGTGCCAGCAGTCGTGGTCCGGGGGGCCCCTACGAGCAGTACTTC. Protein: CASSRGPGGPYEQYF. J is TRBJ2-7 and V is TRBV27, with a possible D match to TRBD2 (7 bases). The CDR3 covers 15 residues. Trimming pared 5 bases from V and 2 bases from J, leaving 16 bases between. Per the germline V gene, CDR1 is MNHEY and CDR2 is SMNVEV (reference sequence).

The rearrangement uses TRBV5-6 and TRBJ2-7; 7 nucleotides line up with TRBD1. The V segment lost 1 base and the J segment 3 bases; nucleotides outside the gene matches: 7. The CDR3 is made up of 15 amino acids. The germline V gene encodes CDR1 SGHDT and CDR2 YYEEEE. CDR3 coding DNA: TGTGCCAGCAGCTTGTTCGACAGGGCGGTCTACGAGCAGTACTTC. This translates into CASSLFDRAVYEQYF.